The 13 T cell receptor beta chains in this list originate from one sample, sequenced in a study of cytomegalovirus exposure and HLA in healthy donors. PCR primers comprised 60 Vbeta and 13 Jbeta primers. Clones were sequenced by immunoSEQ multiplex PCR, and TCRdb holds only the in-frame ones, with some missing. Among 120,000 or so clones listed, around 79% were seen once. Sample: PBMCs. The origin of the receptors is a woman aged 18-29 years in good health and CMV-seronegative.

V usage is TRBV5-1 and J usage is TRBJ1-2, with 8 bases identical to TRBD1. This CDR3 is built from 18 residues. J was trimmed by 2 bases and V by 0 bases; bases with no gene match: 12. CDR1 is SGHRS, CDR2 YFSETQ, per germline. The CDR3 is CASSLAGGLVRGNYGYTF. DNA for the CDR3: TGCGCCAGCAGCTTGGCAGGGGGCTTGGTGAGAGGAAACTATGGCTACACCTTC.

This clone was counted a single time. The chain joins TRBV7-2 to TRBJ1-2, with D unclear. The CDR3 is 12 residues long. The germline V and J ends were trimmed by 0 bases and 4 bases, with 3 bases remaining between them. Germline loops: CDR1 SGHTA, CDR2 FQGNSA. Written as DNA, the CDR3 is TGTGCCAGCAGCTTAGCCTCCTATGGCTACACCTTC. Encoded protein: CASSLASYGYTF.

This clone came up once. This chain uses TRBV5-4 with TRBJ2-5; unclear D gene. Germline CDR1 SGHNT, CDR2 YYREEE (reference sequence). This CDR3 has 12 residues. V was pared by 4 bases and J by 2 bases, with 6 bases between. Written as DNA, the CDR3 is TGTGCCAGCAGCGGGCCACAAGAGACCCAGTACTTC. Amino acids: CASSGPQETQYF.

The CDR3 spells CASSLGPQGLGGYTF. CDR3 sequence (DNA): TGTGCCAGCAGCTTGGGACCACAGGGTCTCGGGGGCTACACCTTC. The V gene is TRBV5-6, the J gene TRBJ1-2; D perhaps matches TRBD1 (6 bases). Deletions cut 0 bases from V and 8 bases from J, with 17 bases between. CDR1 and CDR2 from the germline V gene are SGHDT and YYEEEE. The CDR3 length is 15 residues.

The sample holds a few counts of this clone. V is TRBV19 and J is TRBJ1-6, with a weak D call TRBD1 (6 bases). Germline CDR1 LNHDA, CDR2 SQIVND (reference sequence). This CDR3 is built from 15 residues. Between the trimmed V and J ends, which lost 3 bases and 10 bases, there was a span of 16 bases. The CDR3 region has the DNA TGTGCCAGTAGTATCTTGGCAGGGGAAAACTCACCCCTCCACTTT. This encodes CASSILAGENSPLHF.

The chain recombines TRBV29-1 with TRBJ2-5; 12 positions agree with TRBD2. Trimming took 4 bases from V and 1 from J; bases not matched to a gene: 1. Germline V lookup: CDR1 SQVTM, CDR2 ANQGSEA. The CDR3 has 14 amino acids. CDR3 sequence: CSVGLAGAQETQYF. The CDR3, as DNA: TGCAGCGTTGGACTAGCGGGAGCCCAAGAGACCCAGTACTTC.

The V gene is TRBV19, the J gene TRBJ1-5; D is unresolved. Germline V lookup: CDR1 LNHDA, CDR2 SQIVND (reference sequence). This CDR3 comprises 13 residues. V lost 3 bases to trimming and J lost 4 bases, with 7 bases between them. The CDR3 DNA reads TGTGCCAGTAGTATCCGTCAGAATCAGCCCCAGCATTTT. It yields the protein CASSIRQNQPQHF. The full variable domain, with the rest looked up from reference TRBV19 and TRBJ1-5, is DGGITQSPKYLFRKEGQNVTLSCEQNLNHDAMYWYRQDPGQGLRLIYYSQIVNDFQKGDIAEGYSVSREKKESFPLTVTSAQKNPTAFYLCASSIRQNQPQHFGDGTRLSIL.

Remarks on this clone: One junction end does not reproduce the germline sequence, and a read error may be involved. The chain uses TRBV6-5 and TRBJ2-2; TRBD2 is a possible D gene (6 bases). The V gene's germline CDR1 is MNHEY and CDR2 SVGAGI. The CDR3 has 15 residues. The CDR3 DNA reads TGTGCCCGCAGTGTCCACGGGAGAACCTCCGGGGAGCTGTTTTTT. It is translated as CARSVHGRTSGELFF.

This sequence joins TRBV19 and TRBJ1-1; the D is unclear. Trimming left V 0 bases short and J 10 bases short, with 12 bases between. This CDR3 comprises 13 residues. CDR1 is LNHDA and CDR2 is SQIVND in the germline V gene (reference sequence). DNA for the CDR3: TGTGCCAGTAGTATAGAAGAGGGAGAAGGAGCTTTCTTT. It is translated as CASSIEEGEGAFF.

J is TRBJ1-5 and V is TRBV5-5, with D unresolved. V was cut by 6 bases and J by 2 bases, with 15 bases left in between. Germline-derived CDR1 and CDR2 are SGHKS and YYEKEE (reference sequence). The CDR3 spans 15 residues. CDR3: CASTQSARGNQPQHF. CDR3 bases: TGTGCCAGCACCCAATCCGCACGAGGCAATCAGCCCCAGCATTTT.

The chain combines TRBV7-2 with TRBJ1-4; D is perhaps TRBD1 (6 bases). The CDR3 is 14 residues long. V was shortened by 5 bases and J by 7 bases, with 14 bases between the two germline ends. CDR1 is SGHTA and CDR2 is FQGNSA in the germline V gene. The CDR3 protein is CASSRGGVGEKLFF. The DNA of the CDR3 is TGTGCCAGCAGCCGCGGGGGCGTGGGTGAAAAACTGTTTTTT.

This chain connects TRBV19 to TRBJ2-2, with D perhaps matching TRBD2 (5 bases). The CDR3 is 15 residues long. V lost 4 bases, J lost 0 bases, and 9 bases lay in between. The V gene's germline CDR1 is LNHDA and CDR2 SQIVND (reference sequence). The CDR3 spells CASSTGFANTGELFF. The CDR3 DNA reads as TGTGCCAGTAGTACGGGGTTCGCGAACACCGGGGAGCTGTTTTTT.

A few counts support this clone. V gene TRBV5-1 combines with J gene TRBJ1-4, with 8 nucleotides matching TRBD1. The CDR3 extends over 17 amino acids. The germline V gene has CDR1 SGHRS and CDR2 YFSETQ. Trimming at V came to 2 bases and at J to 0 bases, leaving 6 bases not matched to a gene. The CDR3 DNA is TGCGCCAGCAGCTTTGGACAGGGCCCTGCAACTAATGAAAAACTGTTTTTT. Amino acids: CASSFGQGPATNEKLFF. Full variable domain (remainder filled in from reference TRBV5-1 and TRBJ1-4): KAGVTQTPRYLIKTRGQQVTLSCSPISGHRSVSWYQQTPGQGLQFLFEYFSETQRNKGNFPGRFSGRQFSNSRSEMNVSTLELGDSALYLCASSFGQGPATNEKLFFGSGTQLSVL.